The 14 T cell receptor beta chains given below trace back to one sample, sequenced in a study of breast tumors, draining lymph nodes, adjacent tissues. Axillary draining lymph nodes of breast cancer patients supplied the node samples. TCRdb recomputed calls from the multiplex PCR reads with MiXCR, one row per CDR3 protein. The sample lists 250,000 or so distinct CDR3 sequences, under 35% occurring once. The sample taken for sequencing was axillary lymph node tissue. The receptor set was obtained from a female donor with breast cancer. Some clones in this sample may be carry-over from other donors' samples.

In the case of this clonotype: This clone may be a read error of a much larger clone one base away. V usage is TRBV5-1 and J usage is TRBJ2-7; a possible D gene is TRBD2 (6 bases). Germline assignment: CDR1 SGHRS and CDR2 YFSETQ. The CDR3 totals 14 residues. CDR3 protein: CASGLERRGSEQYF. The CDR3 nucleotides read TGCGCCAGCGGCTTGGAAAGGAGGGGATCCGAGCAGTACTTC.

This clonotype was seen repeatedly, ten times or more. The DNA of the CDR3 is TGTGCCAGTAGTTTGCAAGGGACAGGGTTTCTGGCCTCCTACAATGAGCAGTTCTTC. Its translation: CASSLQGTGFLASYNEQFF. The chain employs TRBV19 and TRBJ2-1, with 9 bases lining up with TRBD1. Trimming at V came to 5 bases and at J to 0 bases, leaving 14 bases not matched to a gene. Germline CDR1 reads LNHDA; CDR2 reads SQIVND (reference sequence). This CDR3 spans 19 amino acids. Full variable domain (remainder filled in from reference TRBV19 and TRBJ2-1): DGGITQSPKYLFRKEGQNVTLSCEQNLNHDAMYWYRQDPGQGLRLIYYSQIVNDFQKGDIAEGYSVSREKKESFPLTVTSAQKNPTAFYLCASSLQGTGFLASYNEQFFGPGTRLTVL.

In its sample, this clonotype was seen a few times. J is TRBJ1-5 and V is TRBV18; a possible D gene is TRBD1 (6 bases). The CDR3 extends over 16 amino acids. V lost 6 bases and J 3 bases, leaving 18 bases between the germline ends. CDR1 KGHSH and CDR2 LQKENI come from the germline V gene. CDR3 amino acids: CASSGSGGQLNQPQHF. The CDR3 coding sequence is TGTGCCAGCTCCGGCAGTGGGGGACAACTCAATCAGCCCCAGCATTTT.

This clonotype was picked up many times. This chain joins TRBV20-1 and TRBJ2-3; 12 bases match TRBD2. Trimming at V came to 6 bases and at J to 0 bases, leaving 10 bases not matched to a gene. Per the germline V gene, CDR1 is DFQATT and CDR2 is SNEGSKA (reference sequence). This CDR3 contains 17 residues. CDR3 DNA sequence: TGCAGTGCCTCCGGCTCCGGGACTAGCGGGAGCACAGATACGCAGTATTTT. Translation: CSASGSGTSGSTDTQYF.

The chain carries TRBV15 and TRBJ1-4; D is perhaps TRBD1 (5 bases). V was shortened by 3 bases and J by 7 bases, with 15 bases between the two germline ends. Germline CDR1 and CDR2: LNHNV and YYDKDF (reference sequence). This CDR3 contains 15 residues. The CDR3, as DNA: TGTGCCACCAGCAGCGAGGGACTGTTAGGTGAAAAACTGTTTTTT. Protein sequence: CATSSEGLLGEKLFF.

This clonotype was counted ten times or more. The CDR3 DNA reads TGTGCCATCAGTCGAGGCGGGAGCCCAGATACGCAGTATTTT. This sequence encodes CAISRGGSPDTQYF. The V call is TRBV10-3, the J call TRBJ2-3; 7 nucleotides match TRBD2. Germline V lookup: CDR1 ENHRY, CDR2 SYGVKD. The length of the CDR3 is 14 residues. Germline trimming cut 5 bases from V and 4 bases from J; bases unmatched to any gene: 6.

This clonotype was observed a handful of times. This chain connects TRBV3-1 to TRBJ1-6; 7 bases agree with TRBD1. The CDR3 is made up of 15 amino acids. V lost 2 bases, J lost 10 bases, and 8 bases stayed unmatched. Germline V gives CDR1 LGHDT, CDR2 YNNKEL (reference sequence). DNA of the CDR3: TGTGCCAGCAGCCAAAAACAGGGGAGAGGGTCACCCCTCCACTTT. Amino acid sequence: CASSQKQGRGSPLHF.

This clonotype was seen repeatedly, ten times or more. The chain couples TRBV30 to TRBJ2-7; no firm D call. Germline-derived CDR1 and CDR2 are GTSNPN and SVGIG (reference sequence). Trimming removed 2 bases from V and 2 bases from J, with 7 bases in between. The CDR3 runs 12 residues. The CDR3 here is CAWSSGPYEQYF. The CDR3 coding sequence is TGTGCCTGGAGTTCGGGTCCCTACGAGCAGTACTTC.

This clonotype was counted many times. The chain is built from TRBV20-1 and TRBJ2-1; unclear D gene. CDR3 size: 14 residues. V lost 5 bases to trimming and J lost 0 bases, with 11 bases between them. Germline V gene sequence: CDR1 DFQATT, CDR2 SNEGSKA (reference sequence). The CDR3 loop reads CSAPVPSSYNEQFF. The CDR3 coding sequence is TGCAGTGCTCCAGTCCCCAGCTCCTACAATGAGCAGTTCTTC.

This chain links TRBV20-1 with TRBJ1-5; perhaps TRBD1 as D (5 bases). V was shortened by 3 bases and J by 5 bases, with 11 bases between the two germline ends. CDR3 length: 13 amino acids. The V gene's germline CDR1 is DFQATT and CDR2 SNEGSKA (reference sequence). The CDR3, as DNA: TGCAGTGCTAGCGGGAGAGGGGATCAGCCCCAGCATTTT. It translates to CSASGRGDQPQHF.

V is TRBV11-2 and J is TRBJ2-1; D unclear. The CDR3 contains 17 residues. Trimming cost V 3 bases and J 0 bases, with 15 bases left between them. Germline lookup yields CDR1 SGHAT and CDR2 FQNNGV. The CDR3 is CASSLNRPYSSYNEQFF. The CDR3 DNA sequence: TGTGCCAGCAGCTTGAATCGCCCCTATAGCTCCTACAATGAGCAGTTCTTC.

This clonotype has at least ten counts. CDR3 nucleotide sequence: TGTGCCAGTAGTCCCGGGACAGGCAACATCTATGGCTACACCTTC. Protein sequence: CASSPGTGNIYGYTF. The rearrangement links TRBV19 to TRBJ1-2; 8 nucleotides match TRBD1. Germline V gene lookup returns CDR1 LNHDA and CDR2 SQIVND (reference sequence). This CDR3 is 15 amino acids long. Trimming took 5 bases from V and 4 from J; bases not matched to a gene: 9.

This rearrangement joins TRBV28 to TRBJ1-5, with no clear D. The CDR3 loop spans 15 amino acids. The V gene's germline CDR1 is MDHEN and CDR2 SYDVKM. Trimming removed 2 bases at V and 2 bases at J, with 10 bases between. DNA of the CDR3: TGTGCCAGCAGTTTAATCGCGTATGGCAATCAGCCCCAGCATTTT. Protein sequence: CASSLIAYGNQPQHF.

V and J are TRBV28 and TRBJ2-3, with TRBD2 matching over 7 bases. With V trimmed by 6 bases and J by 7 bases, 16 bases remained unmatched. CDR3 length: 16 amino acids. Germline-derived CDR1 and CDR2 are MDHEN and SYDVKM. The CDR3 reads CASSYSPGGPGNTQYF. CDR3 DNA sequence: TGTGCCAGCAGCTACTCACCGGGAGGCCCCGGAAATACGCAGTATTTT.